One and the same sample provided the 32 T cell receptor beta chains below, sequenced in a study of Ad26.COV2.S vaccination and SARS-CoV-2 variants. Treatment here: about 20 received Ad26.COV2.S at low or high dose, single or two shots; roughly five received placebo; per-sample allocation not given. The study sampled participants on day 63 after the first vaccine or placebo injection. The table came from immunoSEQ multiplex PCR; TCRdb's copy has only in-frame clones and leaves some out. The sample lists 410,000 or so clones; about 90% were seen once. Sample: peripheral blood, taken in a trial of Ad26.COV2.S vaccine versus placebo. These receptors were obtained from a person between 18 and 65 years old who received the Ad26.COV2.S COVID-19 vaccine or a placebo.

The J gene is TRBJ1-3, the V gene TRBV7-2, with 7 bases identical to TRBD1. V dropped 5 bases and J dropped 0; count of bases not matched to a gene: 10. This CDR3 comprises 17 residues. Per the germline V gene, CDR1 is SGHTA and CDR2 is FQGNSA. The CDR3 region is CASSLPGQLISGNTIYF. Written as DNA, the CDR3 is TGTGCCAGCAGCCTTCCGGGACAGCTCATCTCTGGAAACACCATATATTTT.

The chain employs TRBV10-3 and TRBJ2-5; D is ambiguous. CDR1 ENHRY and CDR2 SYGVKD come from the germline V gene. Trimming pared 1 base from V and 5 bases from J, leaving 5 bases between. The CDR3 has 12 amino acids. CDR3 nucleotide sequence: TGTGCCATCAGTGAGTTCGGGGAGACCCAGTACTTC. It yields the protein CAISEFGETQYF.

With respect to this clone: Other DNA sequences in this sample translate to the same CDR3. This chain uses TRBV2 with TRBJ2-7, with D unclear. Germline values: CDR1 SNHLY, CDR2 FYNNEI. Trimming shortened V by 4 bases and J by 4 bases, and 5 bases separated the two germline ends. The CDR3 is 11 amino acids. CDR3 protein: CASSGAYEQYF. CDR3 in DNA: TGTGCCAGCAGTGGTGCGTACGAGCAGTACTTC.

The chain links TRBV2 to TRBJ2-4; the match to TRBD1 covers 7 bases. Germline V gene lookup returns CDR1 SNHLY and CDR2 FYNNEI. This CDR3 has 16 residues. The trim removed 7 bases at V and 2 bases at J, leaving 11 bases unmatched. The CDR3 spells CASTRHEGATKNIQYF. In DNA form, the CDR3 reads TGTGCCAGCACCCGACATGAGGGGGCTACCAAAAACATTCAGTACTTC. Based on the CDR3 plus reference TRBV2 and TRBJ2-4, the full variable domain is EPEVTQTPSHQVTQMGQEVILRCVPISNHLYFYWYRQILGQKVEFLVSFYNNEISEKSEIFDDQFSVERPDGSNFTLKIRSTKLEDSAMYFCASTRHEGATKNIQYFGAGTRLSVL.

The chain carries TRBV9 and TRBJ2-1, with 7 bases lining up with TRBD1. Germline CDR1 is SGDLS and CDR2 is YYNGEE. This CDR3 comprises 15 residues. Trimming at V came to 4 bases and at J to 8 bases, leaving 12 bases not matched to a gene. The CDR3 coding sequence is TGTGCCAGCAGCCGAGACAGGGCTATGGTTGATGAGCAGTTCTTC. As protein: CASSRDRAMVDEQFF. Together with reference TRBV9 and TRBJ2-1, the CDR3 gives the full variable domain: DSGVTQTPKHLITATGQRVTLRCSPRSGDLSVYWYQQSLDQGLQFLIQYYNGEERAKGNILERFSAQQFPDLHSELNLSSLELGDSALYFCASSRDRAMVDEQFFGPGTRLTVL.

Comments on this clone: Relative to the germline gene, one junction end is altered; a read error may explain this. The chain is built from TRBV6-1 and TRBJ1-4, with 7 positions matching TRBD1. The CDR3 covers 14 residues. Germline V gene data show CDR1 as MNHNS and CDR2 as SASEGT. The CDR3 nucleotides read TGTGCCAGCAGCGAAGGGGGCCCTAATGAAAAACTGTTTTTT. Protein sequence: CASSEGGPNEKLFF.

This clone was seen only once. This chain links TRBV30 with TRBJ2-7; perhaps TRBD2 as D (5 bases). Trimming left V 0 bases short and J 7 bases short, with 22 bases between. The CDR3 loop spans 16 amino acids. Germline CDR1 and CDR2: GTSNPN and SVGIG (reference sequence). CDR3 in DNA: TGTGCCTGGAGTGTCGCCTACCGCAGGACTTTGCTTGAGCAGTACTTC. Protein: CAWSVAYRRTLLEQYF.

This clone was seen only once. V and J are TRBV6-2 or TRBV6-3 and TRBJ2-3, with D perhaps matching TRBD1 (5 bases). Germline loops: CDR1 MNHEY, CDR2 SVGEGT. With 2 bases removed from V and 4 bases from J, the gap between germline ends came to 13 bases. CDR3 length: 15 amino acids. CDR3 nucleotides: TGTGCCAGCAGTTACATCCAACAGGCTCCAGATACGCAGTATTTT. This translates into CASSYIQQAPDTQYF.

In its sample, this clone was seen once. The chain uses TRBV6-6 and TRBJ1-1, with D hard to call. V shed 3 bases and J shed 7 bases, with 6 bases lying between them. Germline V lookup: CDR1 MNHNY, CDR2 SVGAGI (reference sequence). This CDR3 contains 11 residues. The CDR3 loop reads CASSYLREAFF. The DNA of the CDR3 is TGTGCCAGCAGTTATCTTCGTGAAGCTTTCTTT.

The CDR3 protein is CASRAAAASGDNEQFF. Written as DNA, the CDR3 is TGTGCCAGCAGGGCCGCTGCCGCTAGCGGAGACAATGAGCAGTTCTTC. The chain recombines TRBV7-6 with TRBJ2-1, with 7 bases matching TRBD2. V gave up 6 bases and J gave up 5 bases; unmatched junction bases: 13. Germline CDR1 reads SGHVS; CDR2 reads FNYEAQ. The CDR3 runs to 16 residues.

The V gene is TRBV2, the J gene TRBJ1-2; D is unresolved. CDR3 length equals 14 residues. V was pared by 7 bases and J by 0 bases, with 12 bases between. The V gene's germline CDR1 is SNHLY and CDR2 FYNNEI. Here the CDR3 DNA reads TGTGCCAGCAAGGGAGGCAGGACTAACTATGGCTACACCTTC. Its protein is CASKGGRTNYGYTF.

The rearrangement links TRBV28 to TRBJ2-1; tentatively, D is TRBD1 (6 bases). This CDR3 has 16 amino acids. The germline V gene has CDR1 MDHEN and CDR2 SYDVKM. V lost 6 bases and J 4 bases, leaving 19 bases between the germline ends. The CDR3 DNA reads TGTGCCAGCAGCGCCCCGCATACGGACAGATACAATGAGCAGTTCTTC. Translation: CASSAPHTDRYNEQFF.

The chain uses TRBV27 and TRBJ1-1; unclear D gene. V lost 8 bases, J lost 4 bases, and 14 bases lay in between. The CDR3 is 13 residues long. Germline assignment: CDR1 MNHEY and CDR2 SMNVEV (reference sequence). CDR3 DNA sequence: TGTGCCAGCTCGTCCTCCTGGGTCACTGAAGCTTTCTTT. Its translation: CASSSSWVTEAFF.

The CDR3 here is CASSQGQGNTGELFF. CDR3 DNA: TGCGCCAGCAGCCAAGGACAGGGGAACACCGGGGAGCTGTTTTTT. V and J are TRBV4-1 and TRBJ2-2, with 7 bases aligning to TRBD1. From germline, CDR1 is MGHRA and CDR2 YSYEKL. The V gene end was trimmed by 1 base and the J gene end by 1 base; junction bases not matched to a gene: 0. This CDR3 comprises 15 residues.

The rearrangement uses TRBV7-9 and TRBJ2-1; TRBD1 aligns across 7 bases. The CDR3 consists of 16 residues. The trim removed 1 base at V and 3 bases at J, leaving 6 bases unmatched. CDR1 is SEHNR and CDR2 is FQNEAQ in the germline V gene (reference sequence). CDR3 sequence (DNA): TGTGCCAGCAGCTTAGAGATGGGACAGAGCTACAATGAGCAGTTCTTC. Residues: CASSLEMGQSYNEQFF.

The table lists this clone with a count of one. The CDR3 here is CASSLAPRGSTDTQYF. CDR3 DNA: TGTGCCAGCAGCTTAGCACCCAGGGGGAGCACAGATACGCAGTATTTT. The chain is built from TRBV7-2 and TRBJ2-3, with 7 bases fitting TRBD1. The CDR3 totals 16 residues. V lost 0 bases and J lost 0; bases outside the gene matches: 3. Looked up from germline, CDR1 is SGHTA and CDR2 is FQGNSA. Full variable domain (remainder filled in from reference TRBV7-2 and TRBJ2-3): GAGVSQSPSNKVTEKGKDVELRCDPISGHTALYWYRQSLGQGLEFLIYFQGNSAPDKSGLPSDRFSAERTGGSVSTLTIQRTQQEDSAVYLCASSLAPRGSTDTQYFGPGTRLTVL.

The CDR3 spells CASRVGDDYTF. The CDR3 DNA reads TGTGCCAGCAGGGTGGGGGACGACTACACCTTC. The chain combines TRBV28 with TRBJ1-2; D may be TRBD1 (5 bases). Trimming shortened V by 6 bases and J by 10 bases, and 12 bases separated the two germline ends. This CDR3 is 11 amino acids long. Germline V gene sequence: CDR1 MDHEN, CDR2 SYDVKM.

As regards this clone: The sample carries other DNA sequences with the same CDR3. CDR3 DNA sequence: TGTGCCAGCAGTTACGGCGGATCCTACGAGCAGTACTTC. It is translated as CASSYGGSYEQYF. The chain employs TRBV6-2 or TRBV6-3 and TRBJ2-7; no firm D call. Germline CDR1 and CDR2: MNHEY and SVGEGT. Trimming left V 2 bases short and J 1 base short, with 6 bases between. The CDR3 is made up of 13 amino acids.

The J gene is TRBJ2-7, the V gene TRBV4-3, with 9 nucleotides matching TRBD1. CDR1 is LGHNA and CDR2 is YSLEER in the germline V gene. The CDR3 totals 14 residues. Trimming cost V 3 bases and J 4 bases; bases outside gene matches: 4. CDR3 bases: TGCGCCAGCAGCCACCGACAGGGGGGGTACGAGCAGTACTTC. Translation: CASSHRQGGYEQYF.

Comments on this clone: Its ends do not fully match the called genes, so a read error is possible. The chain links TRBV4-3 to TRBJ1-3; a weak D match, TRBD1 (5 bases). This CDR3 region has 16 residues. The germline V gene encodes CDR1 LGHNA and CDR2 YSLEER. The CDR3 sequence is CASSQLGPGVGDTIYF. The CDR3 DNA sequence: TGCGCCAGCAGCCAACTTGGTCCGGGGGTTGGAGACACCATATATTTT.

CDR3 sequence (DNA): TGTGCCAGTAGTACAAGACAGAAAACTGAAGCTTTCTTT. Residues: CASSTRQKTEAFF. V and J are TRBV19 and TRBJ1-1; the D gene is possibly TRBD1 (5 bases). Germline CDR1 and CDR2: LNHDA and SQIVND (reference sequence). The CDR3 has 13 residues. The V end was cut by 4 bases, the J end by 5 bases, with 11 bases between.

The CDR3 loop reads CASSSTGTGLNTEAFF. Written as DNA, the CDR3 is TGCGCCAGCAGCTCTACCGGGACAGGATTGAACACTGAAGCTTTCTTT. The chain couples TRBV5-1 to TRBJ1-1, with 8 bases aligning to TRBD1. This CDR3 has 16 residues. Germline V gene sequence: CDR1 SGHRS, CDR2 YFSETQ. V was clipped by 3 bases and J by 0 bases; unmatched bases: 7.

This clone was seen just once. Here the CDR3 DNA reads TGTGCCAGCAGCTTGGCGGGGACATTGAACACTGAAGCTTTCTTT. Translation gives CASSLAGTLNTEAFF. The rearrangement uses TRBV5-4 and TRBJ1-1; possible D gene TRBD1, 6 bases. With 0 bases removed from V and 0 bases from J, the gap between germline ends came to 9 bases. Per germline, CDR1 SGHNT and CDR2 YYREEE (reference sequence). The CDR3 is 15 amino acids.

The V and J genes are TRBV11-2 and TRBJ2-1; 12 bases agree with TRBD2. Germline CDR1 SGHAT, CDR2 FQNNGV. V trimming: 3 bases; J trimming: 7 bases; junction bases outside the gene matches: 4. This CDR3 is 15 amino acids long. Written as DNA, the CDR3 is TGTGCCAGCAGCTTTCGACTAGCGGGGGTTAATGAGCAGTTCTTC. Protein sequence: CASSFRLAGVNEQFF.

The chain has TRBV19 and TRBJ1-5; perhaps TRBD1 as D (5 bases). Trimming took 8 bases from V and 2 from J, leaving 13 bases between them. CDR1 and CDR2 (germline): LNHDA, SQIVND (reference sequence). This CDR3 region has 14 residues. The chain's CDR3 is CASRSLGGNQPQHF. In nucleotides, the CDR3 is TGTGCCAGTCGTTCCCTGGGGGGCAATCAGCCCCAGCATTTT.

The chain is built from TRBV9 and TRBJ1-6; tentatively, D is TRBD1 (5 bases). CDR1 and CDR2 from the germline V gene are SGDLS and YYNGEE. Trimming removed 6 bases from V and 10 bases from J, with 23 bases in between. The CDR3 contains 16 residues. CDR3 nucleotides: TGTGCCAGCACCAAAGGTCGGGGGACGGAGCAATCACCCCTCCACTTT. This sequence encodes CASTKGRGTEQSPLHF. The whole variable domain, remainder taken from reference TRBV9 and TRBJ1-6, is DSGVTQTPKHLITATGQRVTLRCSPRSGDLSVYWYQQSLDQGLQFLIQYYNGEERAKGNILERFSAQQFPDLHSELNLSSLELGDSALYFCASTKGRGTEQSPLHFGNGTRLTVT.

The chain links TRBV7-2 to TRBJ2-5; the D call may be TRBD1 or TRBD2 (6 bases each). The germline CDR1 and CDR2 sequences are SGHTA and FQGNSA. The CDR3 length is 17 residues. V lost 5 bases, J lost 5 bases, and 24 bases lay in between. Here the CDR3 DNA reads TGTGCCAGCAGCGCGCACCCCCCAAGGGGGGCCGGGGAGACCCAGTACTTC. As protein: CASSAHPPRGAGETQYF.

The J gene is TRBJ2-5, the V gene TRBV18, with 7 bases identical to TRBD1. V trimming: 1 base; J trimming: 3 bases; junction bases outside the gene matches: 2. CDR3 length: 14 residues. CDR1 is KGHSH, CDR2 LQKENI, per germline. The CDR3 nucleotides are TGTGCCAGCTCACCACTAGGGACAGAAGAGACCCAGTACTTC. This codes for CASSPLGTEETQYF.

The chain has TRBV11-2 and TRBJ1-5, with D perhaps matching TRBD1 (6 bases). Germline values: CDR1 SGHAT, CDR2 FQNNGV. V was clipped by 1 base and J by 1 base, with 8 bases between them. CDR3 length: 15 amino acids. The CDR3 DNA follows: TGTGCCAGCAGCTTAGGCGGACAGAGCAATCAGCCCCAGCATTTT. Amino acid sequence: CASSLGGQSNQPQHF.

The chain carries TRBV6-2 or TRBV6-3 and TRBJ2-1; no clear D. CDR1 and CDR2 (germline): MNHEY, SVGEGT. V was pared by 2 bases and J by 1 base, with 9 bases between. The CDR3 extends over 15 amino acids. The CDR3 spells CASSYPVGSYNEQFF. Here the CDR3 DNA reads TGTGCCAGCAGTTACCCCGTGGGGTCCTACAATGAGCAGTTCTTC.

The V call is TRBV27, the J call TRBJ2-7; 7 bases agree with TRBD1. With 2 bases clipped from V and 7 bases from J, the junction kept 14 bases outside the gene matches. This CDR3 has 16 residues. The germline V gene has CDR1 MNHEY and CDR2 SMNVEV (reference sequence). This CDR3 is CASSLMWGTDEREQYF. Written as DNA, the CDR3 is TGTGCCAGCAGTTTAATGTGGGGGACAGACGAGCGGGAGCAGTACTTC.

This clone has a single count. This rearrangement joins TRBV6-5 to TRBJ2-1, with 9 bases aligning to TRBD1. This CDR3 comprises 14 residues. V shed 6 bases and J 4 bases; nucleotides not matched to a gene: 4. Germline lookup yields CDR1 MNHEY and CDR2 SVGAGI. For the CDR3, the DNA is TGTGCCAGCAGCCCCGGGACAGGGTACAATGAGCAGTTCTTC. It yields the protein CASSPGTGYNEQFF.